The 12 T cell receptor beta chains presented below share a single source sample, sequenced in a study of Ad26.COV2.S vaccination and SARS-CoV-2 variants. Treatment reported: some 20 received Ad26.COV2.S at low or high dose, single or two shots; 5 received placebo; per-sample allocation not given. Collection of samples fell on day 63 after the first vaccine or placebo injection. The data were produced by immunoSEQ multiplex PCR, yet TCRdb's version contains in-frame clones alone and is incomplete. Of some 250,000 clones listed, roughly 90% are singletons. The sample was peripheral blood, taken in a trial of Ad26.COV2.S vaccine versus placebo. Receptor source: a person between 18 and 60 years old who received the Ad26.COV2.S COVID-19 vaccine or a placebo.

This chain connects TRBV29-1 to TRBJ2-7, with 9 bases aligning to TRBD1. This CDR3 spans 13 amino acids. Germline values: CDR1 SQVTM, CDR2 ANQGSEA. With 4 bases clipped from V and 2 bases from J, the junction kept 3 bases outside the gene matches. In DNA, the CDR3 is TGCAGCGTTGGGACAGGGGCCACCTACGAGCAGTACTTC. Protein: CSVGTGATYEQYF.

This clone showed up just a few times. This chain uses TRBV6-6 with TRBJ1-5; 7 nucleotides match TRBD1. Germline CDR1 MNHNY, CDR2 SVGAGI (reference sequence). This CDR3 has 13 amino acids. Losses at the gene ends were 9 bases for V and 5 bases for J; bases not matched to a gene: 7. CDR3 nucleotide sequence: TGTGCCAGTGGGACAGACATATATCAGCCCCAGCATTTT. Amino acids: CASGTDIYQPQHF.

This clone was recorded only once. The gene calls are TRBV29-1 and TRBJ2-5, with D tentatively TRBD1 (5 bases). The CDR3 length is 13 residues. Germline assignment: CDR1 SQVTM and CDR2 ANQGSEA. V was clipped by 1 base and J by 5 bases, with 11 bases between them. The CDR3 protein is CSVEAGLRETQYF. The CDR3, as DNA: TGCAGCGTTGAAGCAGGGCTGCGGGAGACCCAGTACTTC.

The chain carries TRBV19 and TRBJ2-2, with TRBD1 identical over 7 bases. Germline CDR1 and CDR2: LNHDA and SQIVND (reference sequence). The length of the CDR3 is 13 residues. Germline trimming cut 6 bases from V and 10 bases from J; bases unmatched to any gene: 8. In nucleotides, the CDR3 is TGTGCCAGTAGCGGACAGGTCGCGGAGGAGCTGTTTTTT. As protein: CASSGQVAEELFF. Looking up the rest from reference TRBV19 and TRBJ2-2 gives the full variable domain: DGGITQSPKYLFRKEGQNVTLSCEQNLNHDAMYWYRQDPGQGLRLIYYSQIVNDFQKGDIAEGYSVSREKKESFPLTVTSAQKNPTAFYLCASSGQVAEELFFGEGSRLTVL.

CDR3 sequence (DNA): TGTGCCAGCAGTTTATATCCCAGGTTCGGTTCCGGGGAGCTGTTTTTT. Its translation: CASSLYPRFGSGELFF. This chain links TRBV27 with TRBJ2-2; no clear D. Germline V gives CDR1 MNHEY, CDR2 SMNVEV (reference sequence). The CDR3 is 16 residues long. The V gene lost 1 base and the J gene lost 6 bases, with 15 bases spanning the gap.

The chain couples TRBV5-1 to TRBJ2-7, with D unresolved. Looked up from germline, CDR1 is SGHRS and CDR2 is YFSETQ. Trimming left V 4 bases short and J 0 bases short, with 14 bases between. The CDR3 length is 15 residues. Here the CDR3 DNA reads TGCGCCAGCAGCGCCTCTAGGGCCGTCTCCTACGAGCAGTACTTC. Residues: CASSASRAVSYEQYF.

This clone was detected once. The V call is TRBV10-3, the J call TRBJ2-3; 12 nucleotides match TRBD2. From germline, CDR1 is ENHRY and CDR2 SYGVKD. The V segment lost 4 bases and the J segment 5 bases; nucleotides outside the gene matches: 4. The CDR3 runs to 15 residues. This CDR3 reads CAISGTSGTRDTQYF. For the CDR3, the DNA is TGTGCCATCAGTGGGACTAGCGGGACGAGAGATACGCAGTATTTT.

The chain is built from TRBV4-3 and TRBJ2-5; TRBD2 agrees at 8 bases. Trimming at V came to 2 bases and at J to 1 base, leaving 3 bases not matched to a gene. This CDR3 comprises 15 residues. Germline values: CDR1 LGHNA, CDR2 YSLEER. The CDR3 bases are TGCGCCAGCAGCCAAACAGGGACTAGCCAAGAGACCCAGTACTTC. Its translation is CASSQTGTSQETQYF.

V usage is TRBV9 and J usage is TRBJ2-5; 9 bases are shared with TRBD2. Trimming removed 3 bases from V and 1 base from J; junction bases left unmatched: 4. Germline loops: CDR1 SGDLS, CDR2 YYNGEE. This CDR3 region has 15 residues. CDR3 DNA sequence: TGTGCCAGCAGCGAGCTAGCGGGACCCCAAGAGACCCAGTACTTC. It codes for CASSELAGPQETQYF.

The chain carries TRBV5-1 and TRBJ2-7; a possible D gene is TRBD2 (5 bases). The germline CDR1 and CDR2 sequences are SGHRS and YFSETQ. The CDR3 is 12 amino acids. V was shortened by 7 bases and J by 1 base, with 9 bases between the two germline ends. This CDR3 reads CASGRDSYEQYF. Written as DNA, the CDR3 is TGCGCCAGCGGACGGGATTCCTACGAGCAGTACTTC.

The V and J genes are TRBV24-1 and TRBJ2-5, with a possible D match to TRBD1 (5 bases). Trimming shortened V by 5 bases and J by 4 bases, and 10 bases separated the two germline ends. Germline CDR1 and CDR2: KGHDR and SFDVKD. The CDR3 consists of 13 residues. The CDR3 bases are TGTGCCACCAGTGTCGGCAGGGCAGAGACCCAGTACTTC. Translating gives CATSVGRAETQYF.

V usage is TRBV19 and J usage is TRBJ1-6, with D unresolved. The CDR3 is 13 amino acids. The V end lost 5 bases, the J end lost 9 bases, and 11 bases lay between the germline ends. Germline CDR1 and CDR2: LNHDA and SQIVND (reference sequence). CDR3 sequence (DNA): TGTGCCAGTAGTGTAAACTTACCTTCACCCCTCCACTTT. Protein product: CASSVNLPSPLHF. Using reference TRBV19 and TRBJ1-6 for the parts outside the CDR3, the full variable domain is DGGITQSPKYLFRKEGQNVTLSCEQNLNHDAMYWYRQDPGQGLRLIYYSQIVNDFQKGDIAEGYSVSREKKESFPLTVTSAQKNPTAFYLCASSVNLPSPLHFGNGTRLTVT.